This passage covers 20 T cell receptor beta chains from one sample sequenced in a study of T cell responses to AZD1222 COVID-19 vaccine (dated by TCRdb to 2020 to 2023). The intended sense of this specimen's time point label: about 28 days (+/-7) after the second vaccine dose. Receptor amplification or capture employed the immunoSEQ multiplex PCR assay. The clones in this table, taken by TCRdb from immuneACCESS, are in-frame only. Not every clone is retained; where verified, under half of the shortfall comes from an unresolved V gene, and the cause of the rest is unknown. This sample gives over 110,000 clones in total; roughly nine tenths of them show up just once. The ten top clones hold over 8.5% of the sample. Sequencing used peripheral blood, obtained 28 days after the second AZD1222 dose. The receptors come from an adult who received the AZD1222 COVID-19 vaccine.

The chain recombines TRBV28 with TRBJ2-3; 8 positions agree with TRBD1. The V and J ends lost 6 bases and 2 bases, in that order; junction bases with no gene match: 4. The length of the CDR3 is 14 residues. Looked up from germline, CDR1 is MDHEN and CDR2 is SYDVKM. The CDR3 sequence: CASRTGQDTDTQYF. Written as DNA, the CDR3 is TGTGCCAGCAGAACGGGACAGGACACAGATACGCAGTATTTT.

This sequence joins TRBV4-3 and TRBJ2-2; D gene uncertain. This CDR3 is built from 15 residues. Trimming shortened V by 0 bases and J by 5 bases, and 10 bases separated the two germline ends. Germline V gene lookup returns CDR1 LGHNA and CDR2 YSLEER. The CDR3 bases are TGCGCCAGCAGCCAAGATGCCCAGTTTACCGGGGAGCTGTTTTTT. Translated, it gives CASSQDAQFTGELFF.

CDR3 loop: CASSLQGGYGYTF. The DNA for the CDR3 is TGTGCCAGTAGTCTGCAGGGTGGATATGGCTACACCTTC. This sequence joins TRBV19 and TRBJ1-2, with a tentative D call TRBD1 (5 bases). Per the germline V gene, CDR1 is LNHDA and CDR2 is SQIVND (reference sequence). The length of the CDR3 is 13 residues. The V end was cut by 5 bases, the J end by 5 bases, with 12 bases between.

J is TRBJ1-1 and V is TRBV12-3 or TRBV12-4, with 9 bases aligning to TRBD1. J lost 6 bases, V lost 6 bases, and 5 bases had no gene match. The CDR3 runs 13 residues. The CDR3 nucleotides are TGTGCCAGCAGCAGACAGGGGGTTCCTGAAGCTTTCTTT. This codes for CASSRQGVPEAFF.

The chain uses TRBV11-3 and TRBJ2-3, with 7 bases aligning to TRBD1. The CDR3 is 15 amino acids. Germline-derived CDR1 and CDR2 are SGHNT and YENEEA. Trimming cost V 8 bases and J 1 base; bases outside gene matches: 9. The CDR3 loop reads CASSDRDRGTDTQYF. The DNA for the CDR3 is TGTGCCAGCTCCGACAGGGATCGGGGCACAGATACGCAGTATTTT.

This chain connects TRBV5-6 to TRBJ1-1; no firm D call. Trimming stripped 0 bases from V and 5 bases from J, with 8 bases between. This CDR3 spans 13 amino acids. Germline loops: CDR1 SGHDT, CDR2 YYEEEE. Written as DNA, the CDR3 is TGTGCCAGCAGCTTGGCGGTTGGGACTGAAGCTTTCTTT. This codes for CASSLAVGTEAFF.

The chain joins TRBV14 to TRBJ1-1; a weak D match, TRBD1 (5 bases). Germline V gene lookup returns CDR1 SGHDN and CDR2 FVKESK. Trimming shortened V by 0 bases and J by 6 bases, and 17 bases separated the two germline ends. CDR3 length: 16 amino acids. The CDR3 spells CASSQEIPGAMAEAFF. The CDR3 DNA follows: TGTGCCAGCAGCCAAGAAATTCCCGGGGCGATGGCTGAAGCTTTCTTT.

The chain employs TRBV2 and TRBJ1-2, with 8 nucleotides matching TRBD1. The CDR3 consists of 15 residues. V was clipped by 9 bases and J by 6 bases; unmatched bases: 15. In germline, CDR1 is SNHLY, CDR2 FYNNEI. This CDR3 is CARFGQGLKRDGYTF. The DNA of the CDR3 is TGTGCCAGATTCGGACAGGGTCTAAAGAGAGATGGCTACACCTTC.

This clone occurred once. The chain is built from TRBV19 and TRBJ1-2; D remains unclear. The germline V gene has CDR1 LNHDA and CDR2 SQIVND (reference sequence). V lost 7 bases and J lost 4, with 13 bases in between. The CDR3 sequence is 13 residues long. The DNA of the CDR3 is TGTGCCAGTAAACTCTCGGCAGGCTATGGCTACACCTTC. Amino acids: CASKLSAGYGYTF.

The chain has TRBV6-5 and TRBJ2-7, with D perhaps matching TRBD1 or TRBD2 (5 bases each). The ends were cut back, 11 bases at V and 2 bases at J, with 13 bases in the middle. From germline, CDR1 is MNHEY and CDR2 SVGAGI. CDR3 size: 12 residues. The CDR3 sequence is CASSRDPYEQYV. CDR3 nucleotides: TGTGCCTCCTCCAGGGACCCCTACGAGCAGTACGTC.

The J gene is TRBJ1-1, the V gene TRBV19; D not resolved. V was clipped by 5 bases and J by 6 bases, with 10 bases between them. CDR1 is LNHDA and CDR2 is SQIVND in the germline V gene (reference sequence). The CDR3 length is 12 residues. The CDR3 sequence: CASSGDGAEAFF. The CDR3 DNA reads as TGTGCCAGTAGTGGGGATGGCGCTGAAGCTTTCTTT.

The chain has TRBV14 and TRBJ2-1; 7 bases fit TRBD2. Germline lookup yields CDR1 SGHDN and CDR2 FVKESK. Germline trimming cut 5 bases from V and 2 bases from J; bases unmatched to any gene: 6. The CDR3 covers 15 residues. The CDR3 DNA follows: TGTGCCAGCAGCGGCGGGGCGGGGGCCTACAATGAGCAGTTCTTC. Protein: CASSGGAGAYNEQFF. The full variable domain, with the rest looked up from reference TRBV14 and TRBJ2-1, is EAGVTQFPSHSVIEKGQTVTLRCDPISGHDNLYWYRRVMGKEIKFLLHFVKESKQDESGMPNNRFLAERTGGTYSTLKVQPAELEDSGVYFCASSGGAGAYNEQFFGPGTRLTVL.

The V and J genes are TRBV6-1 and TRBJ2-5, with a possible D match to TRBD1 (6 bases). Per the germline V gene, CDR1 is MNHNS and CDR2 is SASEGT. There are 13 residues in the CDR3. V shed 7 bases and J shed 2 bases, with 11 bases lying between them. CDR3 residues: CASTGHLQETQYF. CDR3 sequence (DNA): TGTGCCAGCACGGGACACCTACAAGAGACCCAGTACTTC.

In nucleotides, the CDR3 is TGTGCCATCAAGGAGGGGGCGCGTCGGAATGAAGCTTTCTTT. This sequence encodes CAIKEGARRNEAFF. The chain links TRBV10-3 to TRBJ1-1; 7 nucleotides line up with TRBD1. In germline, CDR1 is ENHRY, CDR2 SYGVKD. CDR3 size: 14 residues. J lost 7 bases, V lost 7 bases, and 12 bases had no gene match.

This rearrangement joins TRBV5-4 to TRBJ1-2; D might be TRBD1 (6 bases). V lost 1 base and J lost 0, with 7 bases in between. Germline CDR1 and CDR2: SGHNT and YYREEE (reference sequence). The CDR3 has 14 residues. The CDR3 DNA reads as TGTGCCAGCAGCTTGAACAGGGCTAACTATGGCTACACCTTC. Its translation is CASSLNRANYGYTF.

The rearrangement joins TRBV9 to TRBJ1-1, with D possibly being TRBD1 (5 bases). Trimming removed 2 bases at V and 4 bases at J, with 15 bases between. The CDR3 totals 15 residues. Germline V gene lookup returns CDR1 SGDLS and CDR2 YYNGEE. CDR3 DNA: TGTGCCAGCAGCGTCGCAGGGCAAATTGGCACTGAAGCTTTCTTT. It yields the protein CASSVAGQIGTEAFF.

This chain links TRBV18 with TRBJ1-5, with D possibly being TRBD1 (6 bases). Germline V gives CDR1 KGHSH, CDR2 LQKENI. CDR3 size: 18 residues. Trimming cost V 1 base and J 0 bases, with 16 bases left between them. For the CDR3, the DNA is TGTGCCAGCTCACCACGGACAGTTATAGCGTATAGCAATCAGCCCCAGCATTTT. This gives the protein CASSPRTVIAYSNQPQHF.

A remark on this clone: The same CDR3 is also encoded by other DNA sequences in this sample. This chain connects TRBV7-9 to TRBJ1-1; D is ambiguous. V lost 3 bases and J 5 bases, leaving 1 base between the germline ends. There are 10 residues in the CDR3. CDR1 is SEHNR, CDR2 FQNEAQ, per germline (reference sequence). CDR3 protein: CASSFTEAFF. The CDR3 region has the DNA TGTGCCAGCAGCTTTACTGAAGCTTTCTTT.

This clone was counted a single time. The CDR3 loop is CASRKTGDNDEAFF. Here the CDR3 DNA reads TGTGCCAGTAGAAAGACAGGGGATAACGATGAAGCTTTCTTT. The V gene is TRBV19, the J gene TRBJ1-1, with 8 bases aligning to TRBD1. CDR3 length equals 14 residues. The junction had 10 bases not matched to a gene; V was cut back by 6 bases and J by 7 bases. Germline V gene sequence: CDR1 LNHDA, CDR2 SQIVND (reference sequence).

This clone was found many times. The V call is TRBV7-8, the J call TRBJ2-1; 12 positions agree with TRBD2. Trimming took 5 bases from V and 5 from J; bases not matched to a gene: 13. Germline V CDR1 and CDR2: SGHVS, FQNEAQ. This CDR3 comprises 18 residues. The CDR3 spells CASSPPAGTSGPNNEQFF. The CDR3 nucleotides read TGTGCCAGCAGCCCCCCCGCTGGGACTAGCGGGCCTAACAATGAGCAGTTCTTC. The full variable domain, completed using reference TRBV7-8 and TRBJ2-1, is GAGVSQSPRYKVAKRGQDVALRCDPISGHVSLFWYQQALGQGPEFLTYFQNEAQLDKSGLPSDRFFAERPEGSVSTLKIQRTQQEDSAVYLCASSPPAGTSGPNNEQFFGPGTRLTVL.